Each of the 21 T cell receptor beta chains below was sequenced from the same sample in a study of early T cells in non-severe SARS-CoV-2 infection. Each CDR3 protein gets one entry after TCRdb re-called the 5' RACE reads with MiXCR. The sample carries some 80,000 distinct CDR3 sequences, over 4% recorded once. The starting material was whole blood, obtained at baseline. The receptor source for this set is an adult who was a healthcare worker with PCR-confirmed SARS-CoV-2 infection or an uninfected control (not recorded which).

This clonotype has a count of ten or more. The chain is built from TRBV20-1 and TRBJ2-7, with 11 nucleotides matching TRBD2. Looked up from germline, CDR1 is DFQATT and CDR2 is SNEGSKA (reference sequence). The length of the CDR3 is 16 residues. V lost 2 bases to trimming and J lost 2 bases; unmatched junction nucleotides: 8. CDR3 sequence reads: CSARSLAGERAYEQYF. As DNA, the CDR3 is TGCAGTGCTAGATCACTAGCGGGAGAGAGGGCCTACGAGCAGTACTTC.

The chain uses TRBV2 and TRBJ2-3, with D perhaps given as TRBD1 or TRBD2 (5 bases each). The CDR3 has 16 amino acids. The germline gives CDR1 SNHLY, CDR2 FYNNEI. Trimming took 5 bases from V and 3 from J, leaving 18 bases between them. DNA for the CDR3: TGTGCCAGCAGTATGACTAAGGGGTGGGAGACAGATACGCAGTATTTT. Amino acid sequence: CASSMTKGWETDTQYF.

This clonotype has only a few counts. The J gene is TRBJ2-3, the V gene TRBV2, with 8 bases fitting TRBD2. Germline V lookup: CDR1 SNHLY, CDR2 FYNNEI. The CDR3 has 15 amino acids. V dropped 4 bases and J dropped 4; count of bases not matched to a gene: 7. This CDR3 is CASSARGGAADTQYF. The CDR3, as DNA: TGTGCCAGCAGTGCCCGGGGGGGGGCTGCAGATACGCAGTATTTT.

CDR3 sequence: CASSPGPLMANGYTF. In DNA form, the CDR3 reads TGTGCCAGCAGCCCCGGTCCCCTTATGGCGAATGGCTACACCTTC. The chain joins TRBV7-8 to TRBJ1-2; D remains ambiguous. CDR1 and CDR2 from the germline V gene are SGHVS and FQNEAQ. Deletions cut 5 bases from V and 6 bases from J, with 19 bases between. There are 15 residues in the CDR3. Using reference TRBV7-8 and TRBJ1-2 for the parts outside the CDR3, the full variable domain is GAGVSQSPRYKVAKRGQDVALRCDPISGHVSLFWYQQALGQGPEFLTYFQNEAQLDKSGLPSDRFFAERPEGSVSTLKIQRTQQEDSAVYLCASSPGPLMANGYTFGSGTRLTVV.

This chain connects TRBV6-5 to TRBJ2-2, with D tentatively TRBD1 (7 bases). The germline V gene encodes CDR1 MNHEY and CDR2 SVGAGI. CDR3 length: 17 amino acids. V dropped 0 bases and J dropped 6 bases, with 17 bases sitting between them. For the CDR3, the DNA is TGTGCCAGCAGTTACTCGAAGCTGGCAGGGGGGCCCGGGGAGCTGTTTTTT. Translated, it gives CASSYSKLAGGPGELFF.

This clonotype was found many times. The CDR3: CSVVGPLSTNEQFF. The CDR3 DNA is TGCAGCGTTGTAGGACCCCTCTCTACGAATGAGCAGTTCTTC. The chain carries TRBV29-1 and TRBJ2-1, with no clear D. The CDR3 has 14 amino acids. From germline, CDR1 is SQVTM and CDR2 ANQGSEA. V lost 4 bases and J 7 bases, leaving 17 bases between the germline ends.

This clonotype has a count of ten or more. This chain joins TRBV7-2 and TRBJ1-1; 10 nucleotides match TRBD1. Germline loops: CDR1 SGHTA, CDR2 FQGNSA. The CDR3 runs to 15 residues. J lost 0 bases, V lost 5 bases, and 3 bases had no gene match. Here the CDR3 reads CASSHGTGVNTEAFF. The CDR3 nucleotides read TGTGCCAGCAGCCACGGGACAGGGGTGAACACTGAAGCTTTCTTT.

This clonotype was observed a handful of times. The chain has TRBV18 and TRBJ1-1; D not certain. Germline lookup yields CDR1 KGHSH and CDR2 LQKENI. This CDR3 contains 14 residues. V lost 6 bases to trimming and J lost 11 bases, with 22 bases between them. CDR3 amino acids: CASSREGLARLAFF. As DNA, the CDR3 is TGTGCCAGCTCGAGGGAAGGTCTCGCCCGCCTCGCTTTCTTT.

The genes are TRBV7-3 and TRBJ2-2; TRBD1 aligns across 12 bases. This CDR3 region has 15 residues. Germline loops: CDR1 SGHTA, CDR2 FQGTGA. After removal of 6 bases from V and 3 bases from J, the junction contained 2 bases not matched to a gene. CDR3 coding DNA: TGTGCCAGCAGTCGGGACAGGGGGCACACCGGGGAGCTGTTTTTT. Its protein is CASSRDRGHTGELFF.

Ten or more counts support this clonotype. The V gene is TRBV20-1, the J gene TRBJ2-7; maybe TRBD2 (7 bases). V lost 6 bases and J lost 6, with 18 bases in between. CDR3 length equals 13 residues. CDR1 and CDR2 (germline): DFQATT, SNEGSKA (reference sequence). CDR3 protein: CSAQQGGYSEQYF. The CDR3 region has the DNA TGCAGTGCGCAACAGGGAGGGTACAGCGAGCAGTACTTC.

This clonotype has a handful of counts. The chain combines TRBV11-2 with TRBJ2-3, with 8 bases that match TRBD2. J gave up 2 bases and V 3 bases, and 10 bases lay outside the gene matches. The CDR3 consists of 17 residues. The V gene's germline CDR1 is SGHAT and CDR2 FQNNGV. The CDR3 loop reads CASSFPAGGGATDTQYF. Written as DNA, the CDR3 is TGTGCCAGCAGCTTTCCCGCCGGGGGGGGGGCCACAGATACGCAGTATTTT.

The chain uses TRBV18 and TRBJ2-1, with 7 nucleotides matching TRBD1. V shed 6 bases, J shed 6 bases, and the junction held 11 bases outside the gene matches. Looked up from germline, CDR1 is KGHSH and CDR2 is LQKENI. This CDR3 contains 15 residues. The CDR3 here is CASSPGTEPPNEQFF. CDR3 coding DNA: TGTGCCAGCTCGCCCGGGACAGAGCCTCCCAATGAGCAGTTCTTC. Using reference TRBV18 and TRBJ2-1 for the parts outside the CDR3, the full variable domain is NAGVMQNPRHLVRRRGQEARLRCSPMKGHSHVYWYRQLPEEGLKFMVYLQKENIIDESGMPKERFSAEFPKEGPSILRIQQVVRGDSAAYFCASSPGTEPPNEQFFGPGTRLTVL.

The V gene is TRBV12-3 or TRBV12-4, the J gene TRBJ2-5, with D uncertain. V lost 3 bases and J 5 bases, leaving 10 bases between the germline ends. This CDR3 is built from 13 residues. The CDR3 DNA is TGTGCCAGCAGTTTTGTTAGAGAGGAGACCCAGTACTTC. Its protein is CASSFVREETQYF.

Many counts were recorded for this clonotype. This chain connects TRBV28 to TRBJ1-2, with D tentatively TRBD1 (5 bases). Per germline, CDR1 MDHEN and CDR2 SYDVKM. This CDR3 contains 12 residues. The CDR3 sequence is CVVGVANYGYTF. The CDR3 nucleotides are TGTGTGGTGGGGGTAGCTAACTATGGCTACACCTTC.

This clonotype was found many times. V and J are TRBV20-1 and TRBJ2-7, with a possible D match to TRBD2 (5 bases). This CDR3 region has 11 residues. V lost 5 bases and J lost 4, with 9 bases in between. From germline, CDR1 is DFQATT and CDR2 SNEGSKA (reference sequence). CDR3: CSARPGYEQYF. The DNA of the CDR3 is TGCAGTGCTCGACCGGGATACGAGCAGTACTTC.

This clonotype appeared a few times. The chain joins TRBV2 to TRBJ2-7, with D uncertain. V shed 4 bases and J shed 4 bases, with 11 bases lying between them. This CDR3 has 13 amino acids. The germline CDR1 and CDR2 sequences are SNHLY and FYNNEI. CDR3 DNA: TGTGCCAGCAGTGCGGTTGGACGTTACGAGCAGTACTTC. This codes for CASSAVGRYEQYF.

The chain carries TRBV7-2 and TRBJ1-3; 8 bases are shared with TRBD1. V lost 2 bases, J lost 0 bases, and 3 bases stayed unmatched. Germline values: CDR1 SGHTA, CDR2 FQGNSA. The CDR3 is 16 residues long. This CDR3 is CTSSLTGGNSGNTIYF. The CDR3 nucleotides are TGTACCAGCAGCTTAACAGGGGGGAACTCTGGAAACACCATATATTTT.

This clonotype was picked up a small number of times. This chain connects TRBV28 to TRBJ2-1; perhaps TRBD2 as D (5 bases). The CDR3 runs 14 residues. CDR1 MDHEN and CDR2 SYDVKM come from the germline V gene. Trimming removed 2 bases from V and 6 bases from J, with 11 bases in between. The CDR3 sequence: CASSLKARGNEQFF. The DNA of the CDR3 is TGTGCCAGCAGTTTAAAAGCCCGGGGCAATGAGCAGTTCTTC.

This clonotype was picked up many times. For the CDR3, the DNA is TGTGCCAGCAGCTTAAAGGGGTCTGTCGGAACACATCCTTCCTACAATGAGCAGTTCTTC. Translation: CASSLKGSVGTHPSYNEQFF. The chain joins TRBV7-8 to TRBJ2-1; D might be TRBD1 (5 bases). CDR3 length: 20 amino acids. V was shortened by 2 bases and J by 1 base, with 24 bases between the two germline ends. In germline, CDR1 is SGHVS, CDR2 FQNEAQ.

The chain links TRBV3-1 to TRBJ2-7, with D perhaps matching TRBD2 (6 bases). Trimming left V 5 bases short and J 1 base short, with 12 bases between. CDR3 length: 14 residues. Germline CDR1 and CDR2: LGHDT and YNNKEL (reference sequence). For the CDR3, the DNA is TGTGCCAGCAGCTCGGGAGTAGGATCCTACGAGCAGTACTTC. Protein product: CASSSGVGSYEQYF.

The chain employs TRBV6-6 and TRBJ2-2, with D uncertain. The CDR3 is 13 amino acids. V lost 2 bases, J lost 5 bases, and 6 bases lay in between. CDR1 MNHNY and CDR2 SVGAGI come from the germline V gene (reference sequence). CDR3 DNA: TGTGCCAGCAGTTACGAGTTGACCGGGGAGCTGTTTTTT. Translating gives CASSYELTGELFF.